This T cell receptor (beta chain) is from a study of shared clonotypes between healthy human individuals. Across the study: For every donor, three CD4 naive, three CD4 memory, two CD8 naive and one CD8 memory plates were used. Findings and limits, study-wide: Some naive CD4 clonotypes, roughly 5%, turned up in common across a handful of donors.

With 4 bases removed from V and 1 base from J, the gap between germline ends came to 11 bases. The CDR3 contains 14 residues. Germline V gene lookup returns CDR1 SGHRS and CDR2 YFSETQ. Of note for this clone: Its antigen is currently unknown.

Generated by immunoSEQ multiplex PCR, the TCRdb table keeps only in-frame clones and is missing some. This sample has 700,000 or so clones; about two thirds occur once, and the top ten carry less than 2%. This TCR was sampled from a woman younger than 45 in good health. The sequencing sample was made of memory CD4+ T cells sorted from blood. Noted subset: CD45RA-negative fraction. This rearrangement joins TRBV5-1 to TRBJ1-1; the D is unclear. The CDR3 DNA reads as TGCGCCAGCAGCCTCCAGGCGACGAACACTGAAGCTTTCTTT. It encodes CASSLQATNTEAFF.